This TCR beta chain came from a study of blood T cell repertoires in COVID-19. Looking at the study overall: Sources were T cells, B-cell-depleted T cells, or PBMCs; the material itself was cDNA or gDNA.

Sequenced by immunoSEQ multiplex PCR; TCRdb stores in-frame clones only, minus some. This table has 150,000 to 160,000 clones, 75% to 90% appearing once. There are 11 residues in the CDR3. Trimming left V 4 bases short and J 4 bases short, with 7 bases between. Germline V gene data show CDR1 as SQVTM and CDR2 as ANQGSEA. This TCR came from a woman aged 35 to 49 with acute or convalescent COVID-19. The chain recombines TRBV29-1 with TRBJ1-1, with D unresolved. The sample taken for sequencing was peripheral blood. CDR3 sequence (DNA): TGCAGCGTTGGGGAGCCCACTGAAGCTTTCTTT. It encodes CSVGEPTEAFF.